The 22 T cell receptor beta chains below come from one sample, sequenced in a study of regulatory T cells in long-lasting Graves disease. Construction of the TCR beta libraries employed iRepertoire HTBI primers in conjunction with Arm-PCR of CDR3 regions. MiXCR, applied by TCRdb to the multiplex PCR reads, yields one record per CDR3 protein. The table has 360,000 or so distinct CDR3 sequences, approximately 25% seen once. As to time point: persistent/refractory GD, antithyroid drugs over 5 years with positive TRAb. RNA isolated from PBMCs was used to make the TCR library. This specimen consisted of peripheral blood mononuclear cells (PBMCs), obtained when the disease was refractory, from a patient treated with antithyroid drugs. Every receptor here comes from a middle-aged woman with Graves disease.

This clonotype turned up a few times. The chain recombines TRBV30 with TRBJ2-7; 9 bases align to TRBD1. CDR3 length: 12 residues. Germline V gene sequence: CDR1 GTSNPN, CDR2 SVGIG (reference sequence). J lost 2 bases, V lost 7 bases, and 3 bases had no gene match. The CDR3: CAYDRGAYEQYF. CDR3 bases: TGTGCCTACGACAGGGGGGCCTACGAGCAGTACTTC.

The chain carries TRBV6-5 and TRBJ2-7; perhaps TRBD2 as D (7 bases). Germline CDR1 MNHEY, CDR2 SVGAGI. The CDR3 sequence is 16 residues long. The V end was cut by 0 bases, the J end by 2 bases, with 14 bases between. CDR3 protein: CASSYSWRGGPYEQYF. The CDR3 DNA follows: TGTGCCAGCAGTTACTCGTGGAGGGGGGGCCCCTACGAGCAGTACTTC.

The V call is TRBV5-1, the J call TRBJ2-1; maybe TRBD1 (6 bases). V lost 1 base and J 3 bases, leaving 11 bases between the germline ends. The CDR3 is 15 amino acids. Germline V gene lookup returns CDR1 SGHRS and CDR2 YFSETQ. As DNA, the CDR3 is TGCGCCAGCAGCTTGACCGGACAGTTCTACAATGAGCAGTTCTTC. It encodes CASSLTGQFYNEQFF.

This clonotype came up a few times. The V and J genes are TRBV12-3 or TRBV12-4 and TRBJ2-2; 7 bases match TRBD1. The CDR3 runs to 14 residues. The V segment lost 5 bases and the J segment 7 bases; nucleotides outside the gene matches: 7. CDR3 residues: CASSMTGLGGELFF. The CDR3 DNA sequence: TGTGCCAGCAGTATGACAGGGTTGGGCGGGGAGCTGTTTTTT.

This clonotype was seen ten or more times. The chain joins TRBV29-1 to TRBJ1-1; possibly TRBD1 for D (5 bases). The CDR3 covers 13 residues. Germline assignment: CDR1 SQVTM and CDR2 ANQGSEA. V was cut by 6 bases and J by 1 base, with 12 bases left in between. CDR3 sequence reads: CSVDSTGNTEAFF. As DNA, the CDR3 is TGCAGCGTCGACAGTACGGGGAACACTGAAGCTTTCTTT.

A word on this clonotype: A much larger clone is a single base away; this may be a read error. No conserved phenylalanine or tryptophan is present at the end of the CDR3, so a read error is the likely explanation. The chain recombines TRBV12-3 or TRBV12-4 with TRBJ2-7, with D possibly matching TRBD1 (5 bases). CDR3 length: 15 amino acids. V was shortened by 4 bases and J by 1 base, with 14 bases between the two germline ends. CDR3 sequence (DNA): TGTGCCAGCAGTTATCAAACAGGTCGGTCCTACGAGCAGTACCTC. It specifies CASSYQTGRSYEQYL.

This clonotype was detected many times. This chain connects TRBV5-6 to TRBJ1-1; D perhaps matches TRBD1 (6 bases). The V gene lost 2 bases and the J gene lost 4 bases, with 9 bases spanning the gap. CDR1 SGHDT and CDR2 YYEEEE come from the germline V gene. The CDR3 has 13 residues. CDR3 loop: CASSLGGTTEAFF. In DNA form, the CDR3 reads TGTGCCAGCAGCTTAGGGGGGACCACTGAAGCTTTCTTT.

This clonotype was detected many times. The chain couples TRBV28 to TRBJ1-1; 7 bases map to TRBD1. This CDR3 has 15 residues. The germline V gene has CDR1 MDHEN and CDR2 SYDVKM. Germline trimming cut 5 bases from V and 6 bases from J; bases unmatched to any gene: 12. In DNA, the CDR3 is TGTGCCAGCAGTCCCCCGGCAGGGGGGTACGCTGAAGCTTTCTTT. It codes for CASSPPAGGYAEAFF.

The rearrangement joins TRBV28 to TRBJ2-1; TRBD2 matches at 8 bases. Germline CDR1 MDHEN, CDR2 SYDVKM. CDR3 size: 17 residues. The V and J ends lost 5 bases and 4 bases, in that order; junction bases with no gene match: 13. CDR3 coding DNA: TGTGCCAGCAGTCCTCTTCCCGGGACTAGTAAATACAATGAGCAGTTCTTC. Encoded protein: CASSPLPGTSKYNEQFF.

The chain combines TRBV6-1 with TRBJ2-1; either TRBD1 or TRBD2 may fit D (5 bases each). Germline lookup yields CDR1 MNHNS and CDR2 SASEGT. This CDR3 is 19 amino acids long. V was trimmed by 7 bases and J by 2 bases, leaving 27 bases between them. In nucleotides, the CDR3 is TGTGCCAGCAATATAAACCGAAGGGACCTCTGGCCCCCCTACAATGAGCAGTTCTTC. This gives the protein CASNINRRDLWPPYNEQFF.

The chain is built from TRBV4-1 and TRBJ2-4; D uncertain. V shed 2 bases and J shed 0 bases, with 11 bases lying between them. Germline loops: CDR1 MGHRA, CDR2 YSYEKL. The CDR3 runs to 16 residues. CDR3 residues: CASSQIMRLAKNIQYF. The CDR3 nucleotides are TGCGCCAGCAGCCAAATTATGAGGCTAGCCAAAAACATTCAGTACTTC.

This clonotype was seen only a few times. V is TRBV12-3 or TRBV12-4 and J is TRBJ2-1; 11 bases agree with TRBD2. The junction had 9 bases not matched to a gene; V was cut back by 7 bases and J by 4 bases. This CDR3 comprises 16 residues. The CDR3 coding sequence is TGTGCCAGCACCCCTCTTAGCGGGAGGGTTTACAATGAGCAGTTCTTC. Translated, it gives CASTPLSGRVYNEQFF.

This chain joins TRBV6-1 and TRBJ2-3; tentative D call: TRBD2 (7 bases). Germline lookup yields CDR1 MNHNS and CDR2 SASEGT. The CDR3 contains 17 residues. The germline V and J ends were trimmed by 5 bases and 7 bases, with 25 bases remaining between them. In nucleotides, the CDR3 is TGTGCCAGCAGTAAGGAGGGGGGGTTGGCGGTGCTTAATACGCAGTATTTT. Residues: CASSKEGGLAVLNTQYF.

The sample holds many counts of this clonotype. This chain connects TRBV2 to TRBJ2-2; weak D call: TRBD1 (7 bases). Trimming shortened V by 6 bases and J by 1 base, and 15 bases separated the two germline ends. Germline V CDR1 and CDR2: SNHLY, FYNNEI. The CDR3 extends over 16 amino acids. The CDR3 region has the DNA TGTGCCAGCAGGAAGGGGGCTAGCGTGAACACCGGGGAGCTGTTTTTT. Amino acid sequence: CASRKGASVNTGELFF.

This clonotype showed up many times. This chain links TRBV28 with TRBJ1-6; D gene ambiguous. This CDR3 is 15 amino acids long. V was clipped by 7 bases and J by 7 bases, with 17 bases between them. Germline lookup yields CDR1 MDHEN and CDR2 SYDVKM. This chain's CDR3 is CASKGVENLNSPLHF. In DNA form, the CDR3 reads TGTGCCAGCAAGGGTGTAGAAAACTTAAATTCACCCCTCCACTTT.

V and J are TRBV30 and TRBJ1-2; D not certain. The CDR3 is made up of 14 amino acids. Trimming cost V 4 bases and J 4 bases, with 16 bases left between them. From germline, CDR1 is GTSNPN and CDR2 SVGIG (reference sequence). The CDR3 here is CAWIPGRSFYGYTF. The DNA for the CDR3 is TGTGCCTGGATCCCCGGGAGGTCCTTCTATGGCTACACCTTC.

In this sample, this clonotype turned up many times. The rearrangement links TRBV12-3 or TRBV12-4 to TRBJ2-5; tentatively, D is TRBD1 or TRBD2 (5 bases each). The ends were cut back, 8 bases at V and 3 bases at J, with 13 bases in the middle. CDR3 length: 13 amino acids. CDR3 residues: CASWDGEKETQYF. The DNA for the CDR3 is TGTGCCAGCTGGGACGGAGAAAAAGAGACCCAGTACTTC.

Note on this clonotype: A much larger clone lies one base from this, so it may be a read error. The chain joins TRBV6-1 to TRBJ1-2; 10 nucleotides agree with TRBD1. The germline CDR1 and CDR2 sequences are MNHNS and SASEGT. CDR3 length equals 18 residues. With 6 bases clipped from V and 7 bases from J, the junction kept 20 bases outside the gene matches. The CDR3 DNA reads TGTGCCAGCAGCCGCGGCCGGGACAGGGGTTTGGGGACATGTGGCTACACCTTC. Translated: CASSRGRDRGLGTCGYTF.

This clonotype has more than one count but fewer than ten. The CDR3: CASTRLGQETQYF. CDR3 nucleotide sequence: TGCGCCAGCACCCGACTGGGCCAAGAGACCCAGTACTTC. The chain links TRBV5-1 to TRBJ2-5; D remains unclear. The CDR3 loop spans 13 amino acids. The V gene's germline CDR1 is SGHRS and CDR2 YFSETQ. Trimming shortened V by 6 bases and J by 1 base, and 10 bases separated the two germline ends.

V is TRBV10-3 and J is TRBJ1-5, with 7 bases that match TRBD1. Looked up from germline, CDR1 is ENHRY and CDR2 is SYGVKD. V shed 2 bases and J 4 bases; nucleotides not matched to a gene: 2. There are 14 residues in the CDR3. This CDR3 reads CAISEGGQNQPQHF. The CDR3 bases are TGTGCCATCAGTGAGGGGGGACAGAATCAGCCCCAGCATTTT.

This clonotype showed up just a few times. The chain's CDR3 is CASSVEGDSGLNTGELFF. The CDR3, as DNA: TGTGCCAGCAGCGTAGAGGGGGACAGCGGCCTGAACACCGGGGAGCTGTTTTTT. This chain links TRBV9 with TRBJ2-2; the match to TRBD1 covers 7 bases. This CDR3 contains 18 residues. The V segment lost 0 bases and the J segment 1 base; nucleotides outside the gene matches: 9. Germline CDR1 SGDLS, CDR2 YYNGEE.

This clonotype appeared a few times. This sequence joins TRBV20-1 and TRBJ2-7; D might be TRBD1 or TRBD2, each matching 5 bases. From germline, CDR1 is DFQATT and CDR2 SNEGSKA (reference sequence). CDR3 length equals 14 residues. The V gene lost 3 bases and the J gene lost 2 bases, with 14 bases spanning the gap. CDR3 region: CSARPGASAYEQYF. The DNA for the CDR3 is TGCAGTGCTAGGCCCGGGGCTTCCGCCTACGAGCAGTACTTC.